Below are 28 T cell receptor beta chains sequenced from a single sample in a study of memory CD4+ T cells and cytomegalovirus serostatus. Generated by immunoSEQ multiplex PCR, the TCRdb table keeps only in-frame clones and is missing some. The data contain around 63,000 clones, about 78% of them singletons. Single viable CD3+CD4+CD8-CD45RO+ cells were sorted as the memory CD4+ T cells. The sequenced material came from memory CD4+ T cells from blood. These receptors all come from an adult in good health and CMV-seropositive.

This clone appeared a few times. The V call is TRBV18, the J call TRBJ2-6; D gene ambiguous. Germline-derived CDR1 and CDR2 are KGHSH and LQKENI. The CDR3 has 14 amino acids. Trimming cost V 1 base and J 3 bases, with 4 bases left between them. The CDR3 reads CASSPRVGANVLTF. CDR3 DNA: TGTGCCAGCTCACCACGAGTTGGGGCCAACGTCCTGACTTTC.

The chain carries TRBV11-3 and TRBJ2-1; 7 bases fit TRBD2. This CDR3 spans 13 amino acids. CDR1 and CDR2 (germline): SGHNT, YENEEA. J was trimmed by 4 bases and V by 6 bases; bases with no gene match: 3. The DNA of the CDR3 is TGTGCCAGCAGTGCGGGAGAATACAATGAGCAGTTCTTC. Encoded protein: CASSAGEYNEQFF.

This clone was detected only a few times. The V gene is TRBV9, the J gene TRBJ2-3, with 7 bases matching TRBD2. Germline CDR1 reads SGDLS; CDR2 reads YYNGEE. The CDR3 loop spans 13 amino acids. Trimming cost V 0 bases and J 10 bases; bases outside gene matches: 5. This CDR3 is CASSVVGGLAQYF. CDR3 coding DNA: TGTGCCAGCAGCGTAGTGGGGGGGTTAGCGCAGTATTTT. The full variable domain, completed using reference TRBV9 and TRBJ2-3, is DSGVTQTPKHLITATGQRVTLRCSPRSGDLSVYWYQQSLDQGLQFLIQYYNGEERAKGNILERFSAQQFPDLHSELNLSSLELGDSALYFCASSVVGGLAQYFGPGTRLTVL.

The chain couples TRBV11-2 to TRBJ2-3, with D possibly TRBD1 on 6 matching bases. Germline CDR1 reads SGHAT; CDR2 reads FQNNGV. The CDR3 totals 14 residues. Trimming took 5 bases from V and 0 from J, leaving 9 bases between them. As DNA, the CDR3 is TGTGCCAGCAGCCACAGGGTTAGCACAGATACGCAGTATTTT. Translating it yields CASSHRVSTDTQYF.

The rearrangement joins TRBV4-2 to TRBJ2-3; 11 bases match TRBD2. CDR1 LGHNA and CDR2 YNFKEQ come from the germline V gene. CDR3 length: 15 amino acids. Unmatched junction bases numbered 7, after V lost 5 bases and J lost 6 bases. This CDR3 is CASSALAGDVDTQYF. As DNA, the CDR3 is TGTGCCAGCAGCGCACTAGCGGGAGACGTCGATACGCAGTATTTT.

This clone has only a few counts. The J gene is TRBJ1-1, the V gene TRBV4-3; D is uncertain. The CDR3 sequence is 15 residues long. V was clipped by 0 bases and J by 3 bases, with 11 bases between them. The germline gives CDR1 LGHNA, CDR2 YSLEER. Here the CDR3 reads CASSQEGSSDTEAFF. The CDR3 DNA is TGCGCCAGCAGCCAAGAGGGCTCGTCCGACACTGAAGCTTTCTTT.

The V and J genes are TRBV2 and TRBJ1-2; 11 positions match TRBD1. The V segment lost 4 bases and the J segment 4 bases; nucleotides outside the gene matches: 5. Germline V CDR1 and CDR2: SNHLY, FYNNEI. CDR3 length equals 15 residues. CDR3 loop: CASSGTGGGIYGYTF. In nucleotides, the CDR3 is TGTGCCAGCAGTGGGACAGGGGGCGGGATCTATGGCTACACCTTC.

The J gene is TRBJ2-7, the V gene TRBV11-2; weak D call: TRBD1 (6 bases). Trimming took 1 base from V and 2 from J, leaving 12 bases between them. CDR1 is SGHAT, CDR2 FQNNGV, per germline. This CDR3 has 15 residues. CDR3 amino acids: CASSLGNRATYEQYF. CDR3 DNA: TGTGCCAGCAGCTTAGGAAACAGGGCGACCTACGAGCAGTACTTC.

This chain joins TRBV2 and TRBJ2-3; D uncertain. Germline V gives CDR1 SNHLY, CDR2 FYNNEI. The CDR3 length is 12 residues. The germline V and J ends were trimmed by 2 bases and 6 bases, with 6 bases remaining between them. This CDR3 is CASSELSDTQYF. The CDR3, as DNA: TGTGCCAGCAGTGAACTCTCTGATACGCAGTATTTT.

The table lists this clone with a few counts. V and J are TRBV13 and TRBJ2-1; no definite D call. The CDR3 consists of 14 residues. Germline V gene lookup returns CDR1 PRHDT and CDR2 FYEKMQ (reference sequence). The V end was cut by 5 bases, the J end by 2 bases, with 10 bases between. CDR3 protein: CASSLLDPYNEQFF. DNA of the CDR3: TGTGCCAGCAGCCTCCTCGACCCCTACAATGAGCAGTTCTTC.

The count of this clone is one. This chain joins TRBV30 and TRBJ2-1, with D perhaps TRBD1 (6 bases). The CDR3 has 15 amino acids. Trimming removed 3 bases at V and 8 bases at J, with 20 bases between. The germline CDR1 and CDR2 sequences are GTSNPN and SVGIG (reference sequence). The CDR3 region has the DNA TGTGCCTGGAGCGAGGGGACATTCGGCTTAGATGAGCAGTTCTTC. Translated: CAWSEGTFGLDEQFF.

The gene calls are TRBV27 and TRBJ2-1; possibly TRBD2 for D (5 bases). Between the trimmed V and J ends, which lost 6 bases and 3 bases, there was a span of 15 bases. Germline V gene sequence: CDR1 MNHEY, CDR2 SMNVEV (reference sequence). This CDR3 has 15 amino acids. The CDR3: CASRLEGLVYNEQFF. The CDR3 DNA reads TGTGCCAGCAGACTCGAAGGACTGGTCTACAATGAGCAGTTCTTC.

This chain uses TRBV5-4 with TRBJ1-2; 7 bases are a match to TRBD1. The CDR3 sequence is 13 residues long. V shed 3 bases and J 8 bases; nucleotides not matched to a gene: 7. Germline-derived CDR1 and CDR2 are SGHNT and YYREEE (reference sequence). Here the CDR3 reads CASSSDRVYGYTF. In DNA, the CDR3 is TGTGCCAGCAGCTCAGACAGGGTATACGGCTACACCTTC.

Only a few counts were recorded for this clone. CDR3 sequence: CASSELPLGEQYF. DNA for the CDR3: TGTGCCAGCAGTGAACTCCCTCTGGGCGAGCAGTACTTC. The chain employs TRBV6-1 and TRBJ2-7; the D is unclear. The CDR3 extends over 13 amino acids. V was clipped by 2 bases and J by 6 bases, with 11 bases between them. The germline V gene encodes CDR1 MNHNS and CDR2 SASEGT.

This clone came up a few times. The chain has TRBV5-8 and TRBJ2-1; TRBD1 is a possible D gene (6 bases). The CDR3 consists of 15 residues. The ends were cut back, 2 bases at V and 0 bases at J, with 9 bases in the middle. Per germline, CDR1 SGHTS and CDR2 YDEGEE. CDR3 DNA: TGTGCCAGCAGCTTACAACAGGGCTCCTACAATGAGCAGTTCTTC. It yields the protein CASSLQQGSYNEQFF.

This clone was seen a single time. V usage is TRBV9 and J usage is TRBJ1-4; D remains ambiguous. Trimming left V 0 bases short and J 0 bases short, with 9 bases between. The CDR3 totals 16 residues. The germline V gene has CDR1 SGDLS and CDR2 YYNGEE. CDR3 DNA: TGTGCCAGCAGCGTAGACGCCGATGCAACTAATGAAAAACTGTTTTTT. As protein: CASSVDADATNEKLFF.

V and J are TRBV2 and TRBJ2-5; D call uncertain. In germline, CDR1 is SNHLY, CDR2 FYNNEI. Trimming removed 5 bases from V and 0 bases from J, with 1 base in between. This CDR3 region has 11 residues. CDR3 DNA: TGTGCCAGCAGTTACCAAGAGACCCAGTACTTC. This codes for CASSYQETQYF. The complete variable domain, with remaining parts taken from reference TRBV2 and TRBJ2-5, reads EPEVTQTPSHQVTQMGQEVILRCVPISNHLYFYWYRQILGQKVEFLVSFYNNEISEKSEIFDDQFSVERPDGSNFTLKIRSTKLEDSAMYFCASSYQETQYFGPGTRLLVL.

The chain uses TRBV7-9 and TRBJ1-4; possibly TRBD1 for D (5 bases). CDR1 SEHNR and CDR2 FQNEAQ come from the germline V gene (reference sequence). CDR3 length equals 12 residues. Deletions cut 11 bases from V and 2 bases from J, with 9 bases between. The DNA of the CDR3 is TGTGCCGGGACGGCGACTAATGAAAAACTGTTTTTT. It is translated as CAGTATNEKLFF.

The rearrangement links TRBV5-4 to TRBJ2-5; 7 bases line up with TRBD2. The germline CDR1 and CDR2 sequences are SGHNT and YYREEE (reference sequence). With V trimmed by 1 base and J by 1 base, 1 base remained unmatched. The CDR3 spans 14 residues. CDR3 sequence reads: CASSLWEGQETQYF. DNA for the CDR3: TGTGCCAGCAGCTTGTGGGAGGGCCAAGAGACCCAGTACTTC.

The V and J genes are TRBV5-1 and TRBJ1-3; possibly TRBD1 for D (6 bases). CDR3 length equals 14 residues. Germline CDR1 is SGHRS and CDR2 is YFSETQ. Trimming pared 2 bases from V and 2 bases from J, leaving 8 bases between. CDR3 in amino acids: CASSLQGTGNTIYF. CDR3 nucleotides: TGCGCCAGCAGCTTACAGGGTACTGGAAACACCATATATTTT. Full variable domain (rest looked up from reference TRBV5-1 and TRBJ1-3): KAGVTQTPRYLIKTRGQQVTLSCSPISGHRSVSWYQQTPGQGLQFLFEYFSETQRNKGNFPGRFSGRQFSNSRSEMNVSTLELGDSALYLCASSLQGTGNTIYFGEGSWLTVV.

The J gene is TRBJ2-5, the V gene TRBV2, with TRBD2 matching over 11 bases. J lost 5 bases, V lost 10 bases, and 9 bases had no gene match. The germline gives CDR1 SNHLY, CDR2 FYNNEI. The CDR3 contains 14 residues. CDR3: CAITRTSGRETQYF. The CDR3, as DNA: TGTGCCATTACGCGGACTAGCGGGCGGGAGACCCAGTACTTC.

The chain employs TRBV7-3 and TRBJ2-3; D remains unclear. Germline-derived CDR1 and CDR2 are SGHTA and FQGTGA. This CDR3 is built from 14 residues. Trimming took off 5 bases at V and 0 bases at J, with 9 bases between the two ends. The CDR3 sequence: CASSPGRSTDTQYF. The DNA of the CDR3 is TGTGCCAGCAGCCCGGGCCGAAGCACAGATACGCAGTATTTT.

The rearrangement links TRBV6-5 to TRBJ1-5; D is uncertain. V was shortened by 4 bases and J by 1 base, with 5 bases between the two germline ends. Germline CDR1 reads MNHEY; CDR2 reads SVGAGI. The CDR3 spans 13 residues. CDR3 sequence: CASSWNSNQPQHF. CDR3 bases: TGTGCCAGCAGTTGGAACAGCAATCAGCCCCAGCATTTT.

This sequence joins TRBV2 and TRBJ2-7; D possibly corresponds to TRBD1 (9 bases). This CDR3 spans 16 amino acids. CDR1 is SNHLY, CDR2 FYNNEI, per germline. V was shortened by 7 bases and J by 1 base, with 20 bases between the two germline ends. The CDR3 is CASNKQGAGGSYEQYF. As DNA, the CDR3 is TGTGCCAGCAACAAACAGGGGGCGGGAGGTTCCTACGAGCAGTACTTC.

The CDR3, as DNA: TGTGCCAGCAGATCAATAAAGGGGGCTAGCGGGAGGGTACCCTACGAGCAGTACTTC. As protein: CASRSIKGASGRVPYEQYF. This chain uses TRBV27 with TRBJ2-7; 12 bases agree with TRBD2. V was clipped by 6 bases and J by 2 bases; unmatched bases: 17. CDR3 length: 19 residues. CDR1 is MNHEY and CDR2 is SMNVEV in the germline V gene (reference sequence).

The chain couples TRBV2 to TRBJ2-7; D is uncertain. Germline V gene sequence: CDR1 SNHLY, CDR2 FYNNEI. The CDR3 consists of 14 residues. V was trimmed by 4 bases and J by 0 bases, leaving 10 bases between them. The CDR3 DNA reads TGTGCCAGCAGTGCTCAGGTTATCTCCTACGAGCAGTACTTC. Residues: CASSAQVISYEQYF.

This clone was seen many times. The CDR3 DNA sequence: TGTGCCAGCAGGGAGGGACAGGGAATCTACGAGCAGTACTTC. Translating it yields CASREGQGIYEQYF. This rearrangement joins TRBV6-1 to TRBJ2-7, with TRBD1 matching over 9 bases. CDR1 is MNHNS and CDR2 is SASEGT in the germline V gene. V shed 6 bases and J 3 bases; nucleotides not matched to a gene: 6. This CDR3 has 14 amino acids.

J is TRBJ2-2 and V is TRBV5-6; 10 nucleotides match TRBD1. J was trimmed by 6 bases and V by 1 base; bases with no gene match: 3. The CDR3 is 15 residues long. The germline V gene has CDR1 SGHDT and CDR2 YYEEEE. The CDR3 reads CASSLTGQGPGELFF. The CDR3 bases are TGTGCCAGCAGCTTGACGGGACAGGGGCCCGGGGAGCTGTTTTTT. Full variable domain (rest looked up from reference TRBV5-6 and TRBJ2-2): DAGVTQSPTHLIKTRGQQVTLRCSPKSGHDTVSWYQQALGQGPQFIFQYYEEEERQRGNFPDRFSGHQFPNYSSELNVNALLLGDSALYLCASSLTGQGPGELFFGEGSRLTVL.